These 24 T cell receptor beta chains came from one sample sequenced in a study of shared clonotypes between healthy human individuals. Sequenced by immunoSEQ multiplex PCR; TCRdb stores in-frame clones only, minus some. The data contain a few million clones, more than 80% of them singletons. The specimen was naive CD4+ T cells sorted from blood. Subset given: CD45RA+ positively selected. These receptors originate from a man younger than 30 in good health.

The chain is built from TRBV2 and TRBJ1-1; D is unresolved. The V end was cut by 2 bases, the J end by 1 base, with 14 bases between. The CDR3 extends over 16 amino acids. Germline loops: CDR1 SNHLY, CDR2 FYNNEI. DNA of the CDR3: TGTGCCAGCAGTGAAATCGGGGAGGCCCGGAACACTGAAGCTTTCTTT. Its translation: CASSEIGEARNTEAFF.

The J gene is TRBJ1-5, the V gene TRBV28; 7 bases line up with TRBD1. The CDR3 sequence is 16 residues long. Germline V CDR1 and CDR2: MDHEN, SYDVKM. The junction had 8 bases not matched to a gene; V was cut back by 6 bases and J by 0 bases. CDR3 DNA sequence: TGTGCCAGCAGCCAGGGGGGAGCGGTTAGCAATCAGCCCCAGCATTTT. It specifies CASSQGGAVSNQPQHF.

The chain employs TRBV29-1 and TRBJ1-1; TRBD1 is a possible D gene (6 bases). V lost 7 bases and J lost 6, with 12 bases in between. CDR1 SQVTM and CDR2 ANQGSEA come from the germline V gene. This CDR3 comprises 11 residues. The DNA for the CDR3 is TGCAGCGCCGTGGACAGCCCTGAAGCTTTCTTT. Protein: CSAVDSPEAFF.

The V call is TRBV18, the J call TRBJ2-3; TRBD2 aligns across 12 bases. Germline V lookup: CDR1 KGHSH, CDR2 LQKENI. The CDR3 loop spans 12 amino acids. V trimming: 4 bases; J trimming: 13 bases; junction bases outside the gene matches: 3. In nucleotides, the CDR3 is TGTGCCAGCTCACAAACTAGCGGGGGGAAGTATTTT. The encoded protein is CASSQTSGGKYF.

The chain links TRBV12-5 to TRBJ2-3; D gene uncertain. Germline V gene lookup returns CDR1 LGHNT and CDR2 FRNRAP. The CDR3 is 12 amino acids. V was cut by 5 bases and J by 4 bases, with 7 bases left in between. The CDR3 spells CASGPNADTQYF. The CDR3 DNA follows: TGTGCTAGTGGTCCGAACGCAGATACGCAGTATTTT.

This clone was counted once. This chain connects TRBV6-1 to TRBJ2-7; tentatively, D is TRBD1 or TRBD2 (5 bases each). Germline V gives CDR1 MNHNS, CDR2 SASEGT. There are 14 residues in the CDR3. Between the trimmed V and J ends, which lost 7 bases and 1 base, there was a span of 14 bases. The CDR3: CASTLRGLSYEQYF. The CDR3 DNA reads TGTGCCAGCACCCTTCGGGGCTTATCCTACGAGCAGTACTTC.

This chain links TRBV28 with TRBJ2-7; 8 bases line up with TRBD1. Trimming took 3 bases from V and 4 from J; bases not matched to a gene: 8. Germline-derived CDR1 and CDR2 are MDHEN and SYDVKM. The CDR3 length is 15 residues. CDR3 sequence: CASSLPGGGSYEQYF. CDR3 bases: TGTGCCAGCAGTTTGCCAGGGGGCGGATCTTACGAGCAGTACTTC.

The chain joins TRBV10-3 to TRBJ2-2, with D possibly TRBD2 on 7 matching bases. The CDR3 consists of 15 residues. Deletions cut 5 bases from V and 4 bases from J, with 14 bases between. Germline values: CDR1 ENHRY, CDR2 SYGVKD. CDR3 in amino acids: CAISPEGGGTGELFF. The CDR3 nucleotides read TGTGCCATCAGTCCCGAAGGGGGGGGCACCGGGGAGCTGTTTTTT.

The genes are TRBV5-4 and TRBJ2-5, with TRBD1 matching over 7 bases. The CDR3 is 13 amino acids. The germline V gene has CDR1 SGHNT and CDR2 YYREEE (reference sequence). The junction had 4 bases not matched to a gene; V was cut back by 4 bases and J by 4 bases. The CDR3 region is CASSRGQVETQYF. The CDR3 region has the DNA TGTGCCAGCAGCCGAGGACAGGTAGAGACCCAGTACTTC. Full variable domain (remainder filled in from reference TRBV5-4 and TRBJ2-5): ETGVTQSPTHLIKTRGQQVTLRCSSQSGHNTVSWYQQALGQGPQFIFQYYREEENGRGNFPPRFSGLQFPNYSSELNVNALELDDSALYLCASSRGQVETQYFGPGTRLLVL.

This clone appeared once. CDR3 sequence (DNA): TGTGCCATCACCCCGACAGGGCTTGAGCAGTTCTTC. Translating gives CAITPTGLEQFF. This chain links TRBV10-3 with TRBJ2-1; 7 bases are a match to TRBD1. Trimming removed 7 bases from V and 9 bases from J; junction bases left unmatched: 6. Per the germline V gene, CDR1 is ENHRY and CDR2 is SYGVKD. This CDR3 is built from 12 residues.

Only one count was recorded for this clone. V and J are TRBV6-7 and TRBJ2-1, with 11 bases identical to TRBD2. TRBV6-7 is reported as an ORF; its role is uncertain. CDR3 length equals 15 residues. V gave up 6 bases and J gave up 7 bases; unmatched junction bases: 8. The CDR3 DNA sequence: TGTGCCAGCAGCGACGGGACTAGCGGACGGAATGAGCAGTTCTTC. Translated: CASSDGTSGRNEQFF.

The chain uses TRBV10-2 and TRBJ2-7; tentative D call: TRBD1 (6 bases). Germline V lookup: CDR1 WSHSY, CDR2 SAAADI. The CDR3 is made up of 12 amino acids. V lost 4 bases to trimming and J lost 5 bases, with 9 bases between them. In nucleotides, the CDR3 is TGCGCCAGCAGTGTACAGGGCCACGAGCAGTACTTC. Translating gives CASSVQGHEQYF.

The V and J genes are TRBV4-1 and TRBJ1-4, with 8 bases aligning to TRBD1. The CDR3 sequence is 16 residues long. The V gene's germline CDR1 is MGHRA and CDR2 YSYEKL. After removal of 5 bases from V and 4 bases from J, the junction contained 9 bases not matched to a gene. The CDR3 nucleotides are TGCGCCAGCAGCTCACCACAGGGGGAGCTTAATGAAAAACTGTTTTTT. Encoded protein: CASSSPQGELNEKLFF.

The rearrangement uses TRBV27 and TRBJ1-1, with 7 positions matching TRBD1. Looked up from germline, CDR1 is MNHEY and CDR2 is SMNVEV (reference sequence). V lost 3 bases to trimming and J lost 0 bases; unmatched junction nucleotides: 10. CDR3 size: 17 residues. The CDR3 loop reads CASSFLSRQGLNTEAFF. The CDR3 DNA reads as TGTGCCAGCAGTTTTCTAAGCCGACAGGGATTGAACACTGAAGCTTTCTTT.

V is TRBV11-2 and J is TRBJ2-7, with D possibly called TRBD1 or TRBD2 (6 bases each). The germline CDR1 and CDR2 sequences are SGHAT and FQNNGV. This CDR3 region has 19 residues. V was cut by 0 bases and J by 2 bases, with 23 bases left in between. CDR3 sequence reads: CASSLDRARGRGRTYEQYF. DNA for the CDR3: TGTGCCAGCAGCTTAGACCGGGCCCGAGGTCGGGGGCGCACCTACGAGCAGTACTTC.

The chain joins TRBV30 to TRBJ1-1, with D unclear. This CDR3 comprises 13 residues. Between the trimmed V and J ends, which lost 5 bases and 0 bases, there was a span of 10 bases. Germline lookup yields CDR1 GTSNPN and CDR2 SVGIG (reference sequence). The DNA of the CDR3 is TGTGCCTGGGCTTTCCAGGTGAACACTGAAGCTTTCTTT. Translation gives CAWAFQVNTEAFF.

The chain recombines TRBV7-2 with TRBJ1-4; perhaps TRBD1 as D (6 bases). The CDR3 sequence is 14 residues long. V gave up 5 bases and J gave up 7 bases, with 14 bases separating them. The V gene's germline CDR1 is SGHTA and CDR2 FQGNSA. CDR3 bases: TGTGCCAGCAGCCCGGACAGAACCTTTGAAAAACTGTTTTTT. It encodes CASSPDRTFEKLFF.

The genes are TRBV7-2 and TRBJ2-1; D may be TRBD1 (6 bases). Per the germline V gene, CDR1 is SGHTA and CDR2 is FQGNSA. The V end was cut by 3 bases, the J end by 5 bases, with 8 bases between. This CDR3 has 13 amino acids. The CDR3 loop is CASSFDRHNEQFF. CDR3 coding DNA: TGTGCCAGCAGCTTCGACAGGCACAATGAGCAGTTCTTC.

This clone was detected once. CDR3 region: CASSPYVGATGNTEAFF. The CDR3 DNA reads TGTGCCAGCTCACCTTACGTGGGTGCGACGGGGAACACTGAAGCTTTCTTT. The chain couples TRBV18 to TRBJ1-1; D is unresolved. Germline CDR1 reads KGHSH; CDR2 reads LQKENI. The CDR3 runs to 17 residues. The ends were cut back, 3 bases at V and 1 base at J, with 18 bases in the middle.

The genes are TRBV30 and TRBJ2-7; perhaps TRBD1 as D (6 bases). V was cut by 5 bases and J by 6 bases, with 23 bases left in between. Germline V lookup: CDR1 GTSNPN, CDR2 SVGIG (reference sequence). This CDR3 has 15 amino acids. This CDR3 reads CAWSSSSRGRGEQYF. The CDR3 DNA follows: TGTGCCTGGTCCTCCTCGTCCAGGGGACGGGGCGAGCAGTACTTC.

This chain uses TRBV10-2 with TRBJ2-5, with 7 bases aligning to TRBD2. Germline-derived CDR1 and CDR2 are WSHSY and SAAADI. The ends lost 3 bases at V and 4 bases at J; junction bases unmatched: 2. This CDR3 comprises 13 residues. CDR3 sequence (DNA): TGCGCCAGCAGTGATTGGGGGGGAGAGACCCAGTACTTC. Its protein product is CASSDWGGETQYF.

The rearrangement links TRBV25-1 to TRBJ2-3; 9 nucleotides line up with TRBD1. Germline CDR1 is MGHDK and CDR2 is SYGVNS. Trimming cost V 1 base and J 0 bases; bases outside gene matches: 2. The CDR3 is 16 amino acids. CDR3 sequence (DNA): TGTGCCAGCAGTGAATGGGGACAGGGAAGCACAGATACGCAGTATTTT. It codes for CASSEWGQGSTDTQYF.

The chain employs TRBV28 and TRBJ1-4; tentative D call: TRBD1 (5 bases). Trimming shortened V by 6 bases and J by 7 bases, and 21 bases separated the two germline ends. Germline V gene sequence: CDR1 MDHEN, CDR2 SYDVKM. The length of the CDR3 is 16 residues. The CDR3 is CASSPGGTLISEKLFF. The CDR3 DNA follows: TGTGCCAGCAGCCCTGGGGGAACTTTGATTTCTGAAAAACTGTTTTTT.

This chain joins TRBV21-1 and TRBJ2-1; the table calls TRBD2, which could not be checked here. TRBV21-1 is a listed pseudogene. The length of the CDR3 is 19 residues. The CDR3 spells CASRTKRAGGPISYNEQFF. DNA of the CDR3: TGTGCCAGCCGGACCAAGAGAGCGGGAGGGCCCATATCCTACAATGAGCAGTTCTTC.